This T cell receptor beta chain was identified in a study of cytomegalovirus exposure and HLA in healthy donors. Study-level points and caveats: V- and J-gene trimming in TCR beta was tied to a missense DCLRE1C variant by an analysis performed later.

PCR amplification relied on 60 Vbeta primers (plus 13 Jbeta primers). The assay was immunoSEQ multiplex PCR, and TCRdb's table has in-frame clones only and misses some. This listing includes 160,000 or so clones. To note about this clone: Its target is not known.

Germline loops: CDR1 LGHNA, CDR2 YSLEER. The CDR3 is 16 amino acids. With 5 bases removed from V and 0 bases from J, the gap between germline ends came to 14 bases. Healthy bone marrow donors made up the donor group. The source is a man between 25 and 39 years old in good health and CMV-seronegative. The chain is built from TRBV4-3 and TRBJ2-1; D gene unclear. The sequenced sample was PBMCs. The CDR3 DNA reads as TGCGCCAGCAGCGGGTCTTTTCGGAGCTCCTACAATGAGCAGTTCTTC. Protein: CASSGSFRSSYNEQFF.